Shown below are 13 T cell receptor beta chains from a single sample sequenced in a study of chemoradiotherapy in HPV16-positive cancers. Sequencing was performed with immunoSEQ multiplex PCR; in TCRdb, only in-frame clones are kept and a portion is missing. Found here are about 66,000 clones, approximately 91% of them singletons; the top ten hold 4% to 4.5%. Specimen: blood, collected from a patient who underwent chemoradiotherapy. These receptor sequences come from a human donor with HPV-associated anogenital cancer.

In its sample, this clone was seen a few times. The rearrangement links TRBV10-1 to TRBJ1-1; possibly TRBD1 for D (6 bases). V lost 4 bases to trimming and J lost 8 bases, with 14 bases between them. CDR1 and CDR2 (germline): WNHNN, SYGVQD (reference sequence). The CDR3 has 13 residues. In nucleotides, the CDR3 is TGCGCCAGCAGTGGGATCTCCGGGACAGAAGCTTTCTTT. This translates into CASSGISGTEAFF.

The CDR3: CASSLLAGAYEQYF. The CDR3, as DNA: TGTGCCAGCAGCTTACTAGCGGGGGCCTACGAGCAGTACTTC. V and J are TRBV5-4 and TRBJ2-7, with 11 bases lining up with TRBD2. V was clipped by 2 bases and J by 2 bases; unmatched bases: 0. Germline V CDR1 and CDR2: SGHNT, YYREEE (reference sequence). The CDR3 is 14 amino acids. Based on the CDR3 plus reference TRBV5-4 and TRBJ2-7, the full variable domain is ETGVTQSPTHLIKTRGQQVTLRCSSQSGHNTVSWYQQALGQGPQFIFQYYREEENGRGNFPPRFSGLQFPNYSSELNVNALELDDSALYLCASSLLAGAYEQYFGPGTRLTVT.

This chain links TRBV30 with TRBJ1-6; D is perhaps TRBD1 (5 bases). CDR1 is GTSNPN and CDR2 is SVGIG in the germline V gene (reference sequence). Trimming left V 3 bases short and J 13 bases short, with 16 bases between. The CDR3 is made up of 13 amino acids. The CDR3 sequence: CAWRDWGLSPLHF. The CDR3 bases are TGTGCCTGGAGAGACTGGGGCCTTTCTCCCCTCCACTTT.

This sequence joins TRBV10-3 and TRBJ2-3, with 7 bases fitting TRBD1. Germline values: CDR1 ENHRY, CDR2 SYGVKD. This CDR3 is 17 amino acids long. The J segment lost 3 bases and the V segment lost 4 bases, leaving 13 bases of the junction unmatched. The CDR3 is CAISGGLTGMMTDTQYF. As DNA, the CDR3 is TGTGCCATCAGTGGGGGGCTGACAGGGATGATGACAGATACGCAGTATTTT.

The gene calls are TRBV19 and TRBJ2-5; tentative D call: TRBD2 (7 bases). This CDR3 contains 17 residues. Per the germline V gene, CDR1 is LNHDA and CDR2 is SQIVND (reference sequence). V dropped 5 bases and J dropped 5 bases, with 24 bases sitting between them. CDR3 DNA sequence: TGTGCCAGTAGTTCCCTCCCGGGGGGCGGCCTGGACGAGACCCAGTACTTC. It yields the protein CASSSLPGGGLDETQYF.

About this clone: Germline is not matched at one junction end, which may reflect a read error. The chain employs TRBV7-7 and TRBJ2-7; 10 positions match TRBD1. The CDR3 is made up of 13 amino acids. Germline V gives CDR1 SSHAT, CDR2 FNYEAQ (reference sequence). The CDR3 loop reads CASSSDRGSEQYF. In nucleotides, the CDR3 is TGTGCTAGCAGCTCGGACAGGGGGAGTGAGCAGTACTTC.

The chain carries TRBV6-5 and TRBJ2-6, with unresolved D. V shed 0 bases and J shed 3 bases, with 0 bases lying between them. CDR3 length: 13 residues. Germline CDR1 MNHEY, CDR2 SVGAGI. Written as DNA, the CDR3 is TGTGCCAGCAGTTACTCTGGGGCCAACGTCCTGACTTTC. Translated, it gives CASSYSGANVLTF.

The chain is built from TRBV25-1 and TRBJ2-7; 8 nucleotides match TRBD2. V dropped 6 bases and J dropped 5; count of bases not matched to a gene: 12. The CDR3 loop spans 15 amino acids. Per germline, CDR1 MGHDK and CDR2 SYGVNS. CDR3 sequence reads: CASSPGERETNEQYF. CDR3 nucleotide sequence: TGTGCCAGCAGCCCCGGTGAGCGGGAGACGAACGAGCAGTACTTC.

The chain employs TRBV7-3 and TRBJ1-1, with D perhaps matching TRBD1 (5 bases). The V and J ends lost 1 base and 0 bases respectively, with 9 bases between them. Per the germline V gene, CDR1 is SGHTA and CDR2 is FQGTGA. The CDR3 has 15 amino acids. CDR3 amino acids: CASSLNGGMNTEAFF. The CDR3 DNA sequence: TGTGCCAGCAGCTTAAACGGGGGTATGAACACTGAAGCTTTCTTT.

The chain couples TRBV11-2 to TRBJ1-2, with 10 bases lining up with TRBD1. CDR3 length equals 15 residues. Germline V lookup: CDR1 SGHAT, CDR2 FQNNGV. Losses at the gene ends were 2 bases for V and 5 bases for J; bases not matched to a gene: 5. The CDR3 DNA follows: TGTGCCAGCAGCTTAATGGGACAGGGGCCATATGGCTACACCTTC. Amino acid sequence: CASSLMGQGPYGYTF.

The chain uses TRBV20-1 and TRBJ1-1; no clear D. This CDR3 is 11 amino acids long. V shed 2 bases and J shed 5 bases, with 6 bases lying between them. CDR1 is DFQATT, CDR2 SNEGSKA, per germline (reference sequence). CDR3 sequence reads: CSARQVTEAFF. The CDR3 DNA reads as TGCAGTGCTAGACAGGTTACTGAAGCTTTCTTT.

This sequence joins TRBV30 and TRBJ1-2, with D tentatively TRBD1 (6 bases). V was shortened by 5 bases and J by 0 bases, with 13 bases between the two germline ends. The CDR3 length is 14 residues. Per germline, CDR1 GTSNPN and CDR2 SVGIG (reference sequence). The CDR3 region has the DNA TGTGCCTGGGAGCTAAAGGGGGCTAACTATGGCTACACCTTC. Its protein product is CAWELKGANYGYTF.

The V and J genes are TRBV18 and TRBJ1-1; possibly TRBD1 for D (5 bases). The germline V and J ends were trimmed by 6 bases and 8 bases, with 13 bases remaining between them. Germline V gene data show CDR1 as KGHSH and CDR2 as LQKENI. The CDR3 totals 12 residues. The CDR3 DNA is TGTGCCAGCTCCCCCACAGGTGGGGAAGCTTTCTTT. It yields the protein CASSPTGGEAFF.